This section outlines one T cell receptor (beta chain) sequence together with its context. The antigen remains unidentified. These data come from a study of shared clonotypes between healthy human individuals. This CDR3 is built from 18 residues. Trimming cost V 4 bases and J 2 bases, with 18 bases left between them. Germline V gene sequence: CDR1 SGHTA, CDR2 FQGNSA. Using immunoSEQ multiplex PCR, the repertoire was profiled, and TCRdb retains in-frame clones only, with some absent. The top ten clones hold 0.3% to 0.4% of a sample with roughly 2,300,000 clones, around 93% of them seen once. Overall study results and limits: Clonotypes shared by all four donors outscored non-shared clonotypes in generation probability.

The chain has TRBV7-2 and TRBJ2-6, with D possibly being TRBD1 or TRBD2 (6 bases each). This TCR was sampled from a man aged 18 to 29 in good health. Some clones in this sample may be carry-over from other donors' samples. Sequencing was done on a sample of naive CD4+ T cells from PBMCs. Stated subset: CD45RA+ positively selected. The DNA of the CDR3 is TGTGCCAGCAGCTCCCTCTTACGGGGGCGGACTGGGGCCAACGTCCTGACTTTC. This sequence encodes CASSSLLRGRTGANVLTF.